Below, 14 T cell receptor beta chains from the same sample are listed, as sequenced in a study of T cells after posttransplantation cyclophosphamide. Measured with immunoSEQ multiplex PCR; TCRdb has only the in-frame clones, and not every one. The repertoire shows around 7,500 clones, none seen only once; the top ten take about 5.5%. A marrow graft followed busulfan-fludarabine conditioning, with cyclophosphamide on days +3 and +4. The source was PBMCs, collected after allogeneic stem cell transplant with posttransplant cyclophosphamide. The receptors derive from a young adult male patient who received an allogeneic stem cell transplant from an unrelated donor, was CMV-positive, and had acute and chronic GVHD. Certain T cells may be donor cells from the graft.

This clone was counted only a few times. One end of the junction does not line up with germline, which may come from a read error. The chain employs TRBV30 and TRBJ2-2; D may be TRBD2 (7 bases). CDR3 length: 15 amino acids. The germline CDR1 and CDR2 sequences are GTSNPN and SVGIG (reference sequence). The CDR3 region has the DNA TGTGCCTGGAGTTTCTCGGGGGGCGAACACCGGGGAGCTGTTTTT. Residues: CAWSFSGGEHRGAVF.

This clone was picked up many times. The J gene is TRBJ2-7, the V gene TRBV29-1; D is unclear. The germline V and J ends were trimmed by 0 bases and 2 bases, with 11 bases remaining between them. This CDR3 comprises 14 residues. The germline V gene has CDR1 SQVTM and CDR2 ANQGSEA. CDR3 nucleotide sequence: TGCAGCGTTGAAGACGGTACCGACACCTACGAGCAGTACTTC. Protein: CSVEDGTDTYEQYF.

This clone is judged medium-sized (0.01 to 0.1%). The V and J genes are TRBV10-3 and TRBJ2-7; the D gene is possibly TRBD2 (6 bases). The CDR3 has 13 residues. The germline gives CDR1 ENHRY, CDR2 SYGVKD. V lost 0 bases and J lost 6, with 9 bases in between. The CDR3 protein is CAISESSGSEQYF. The CDR3 DNA reads TGTGCCATCAGTGAGTCCAGCGGGTCCGAGCAGTACTTC.

This clone was seen many times. The chain combines TRBV27 with TRBJ1-5; a possible D gene is TRBD1 (6 bases). CDR1 and CDR2 (germline): MNHEY, SMNVEV (reference sequence). The CDR3 sequence is 14 residues long. V was cut by 6 bases and J by 7 bases, with 16 bases left in between. The CDR3 coding sequence is TGTGCCAGCAGGATAGGGGGTTCCGGCCAGCCCCAGCATTTT. It yields the protein CASRIGGSGQPQHF.

The sample holds many counts of this clone. The V and J genes are TRBV6-6 and TRBJ2-2, with TRBD1 identical over 7 bases. CDR1 is MNHNY and CDR2 is SVGAGI in the germline V gene (reference sequence). The CDR3 consists of 13 residues. The V and J ends lost 10 bases and 2 bases, in that order; junction bases with no gene match: 4. The CDR3 DNA reads TGTGCCACCCGGGACAGCAACACCGGGGAGCTGTTTTTT. Its translation: CATRDSNTGELFF.

In this sample, this clone turned up many times. This chain connects TRBV11-2 to TRBJ1-5; TRBD1 is a possible D gene (6 bases). This CDR3 spans 15 amino acids. Germline V gene data show CDR1 as SGHAT and CDR2 as FQNNGV. V was trimmed by 0 bases and J by 5 bases, leaving 11 bases between them. As DNA, the CDR3 is TGTGCCAGCAGCTTAGATGGGAGGGGGGATCAGCCCCAGCATTTT. As protein: CASSLDGRGDQPQHF.

This clone has a count of ten or more. The chain recombines TRBV5-1 with TRBJ2-1; TRBD2 matches at 8 bases. The CDR3 sequence is 14 residues long. The V gene's germline CDR1 is SGHRS and CDR2 YFSETQ. V lost 4 bases and J lost 7; bases outside the gene matches: 7. The CDR3 loop is CASSPGGSVNEQFF. CDR3 DNA sequence: TGCGCCAGCAGCCCGGGAGGGAGCGTGAATGAGCAGTTCTTC. Together with reference TRBV5-1 and TRBJ2-1, the CDR3 gives the full variable domain: KAGVTQTPRYLIKTRGQQVTLSCSPISGHRSVSWYQQTPGQGLQFLFEYFSETQRNKGNFPGRFSGRQFSNSRSEMNVSTLELGDSALYLCASSPGGSVNEQFFGPGTRLTVL.

This clone was recorded at least ten times. One junction end disagrees with the germline gene, perhaps due to a read error. V and J are TRBV11-3 and TRBJ2-1; D gene uncertain. This CDR3 is 13 amino acids long. Germline CDR1 is SGHNT and CDR2 is YENEEA. The CDR3 is CASSPPSSNEQFF. The CDR3 DNA reads as TGTGCCAGCAGCCCCCCCTCCTCCAATGAGCAGTTCTTC.

This clone ranks as medium-sized. CDR3 coding DNA: TGTGCCAGCAGCGACGGGGGAGGCTCCTACAATGAGCAGTTCTTC. Encoded protein: CASSDGGGSYNEQFF. V and J are TRBV7-3 and TRBJ2-1, with TRBD2 as a possible D gene (6 bases). This CDR3 is built from 15 residues. Germline-derived CDR1 and CDR2 are SGHTA and FQGTGA. Trimming took 5 bases from V and 0 from J, leaving 11 bases between them.

This clone has ten or more counts. The rearrangement links TRBV5-4 to TRBJ2-5; D possibly corresponds to TRBD1 (6 bases). This CDR3 has 15 residues. Between the trimmed V and J ends, which lost 4 bases and 5 bases, there was a span of 18 bases. Germline V gene lookup returns CDR1 SGHNT and CDR2 YYREEE (reference sequence). The CDR3 sequence: CASSATGLGEETQYF. For the CDR3, the DNA is TGTGCCAGCAGCGCAACAGGGTTGGGGGAGGAGACCCAGTACTTC.

This clone was recorded many times. One end of the junction is discordant with germline, which a read error may explain. The chain couples TRBV7-2 to TRBJ2-3; 7 positions agree with TRBD1. CDR3 length equals 13 residues. Germline values: CDR1 SGHTA, CDR2 FQGNSA. CDR3 sequence (DNA): TGTGCCAGCAGCTTAGAGGGGACAGCTACGCAGTATTTT. Protein sequence: CASSLEGTATQYF.

This clone has at least ten counts. This CDR3 is also generated by other DNA sequences in the sample. The genes are TRBV2 and TRBJ2-3; 7 nucleotides agree with TRBD2. Germline CDR1 SNHLY, CDR2 FYNNEI. The CDR3 is made up of 13 amino acids. V lost 8 bases and J lost 1; bases outside the gene matches: 3. The CDR3 region has the DNA TGTGCCAGCGGGAGCGGGGGCACAGATACGCAGTATTTT. Translation gives CASGSGGTDTQYF.

This clone was recorded many times. The chain is built from TRBV27 and TRBJ2-1, with a tentative D call TRBD1 (6 bases). The V and J ends lost 5 bases and 2 bases respectively, with 13 bases between them. Germline-derived CDR1 and CDR2 are MNHEY and SMNVEV (reference sequence). The CDR3 totals 15 residues. The CDR3 coding sequence is TGTGCCAGCAGTCCCTCAGGGGACGCCTACAATGAGCAGTTCTTC. It yields the protein CASSPSGDAYNEQFF.

Judged by abundance, this clone is medium-sized. The chain employs TRBV30 and TRBJ1-1; TRBD1 aligns across 7 bases. In germline, CDR1 is GTSNPN, CDR2 SVGIG (reference sequence). The CDR3 runs 13 residues. The V segment lost 4 bases and the J segment 1 base; nucleotides outside the gene matches: 3. In DNA form, the CDR3 reads TGTGCCTGGAAACAGGGGACGAACACTGAAGCTTTCTTT. Protein sequence: CAWKQGTNTEAFF.